The 29 T cell receptor beta chains given below trace back to one sample, sequenced in a study of OX40 agonist ivuxolimab in advanced cancers. Generated by immunoSEQ multiplex PCR, the TCRdb table keeps only in-frame clones and is missing some. The sample lists 25,000 to 35,000 clones, about four fifths occurring once. This sample comprised CD4+ or CD8+ T cells sorted from blood, obtained in a trial of the OX40 agonist ivuxolimab. The receptors here all came from an adult with an advanced solid tumor such as melanoma, head and neck, liver or kidney cancer.

V is TRBV13 and J is TRBJ2-5, with 7 positions matching TRBD2. CDR1 is PRHDT and CDR2 is FYEKMQ in the germline V gene (reference sequence). The CDR3 consists of 14 residues. V shed 7 bases, J shed 4 bases, and the junction held 9 bases outside the gene matches. The CDR3 loop reads CASTLRGGVETQYF. The CDR3 DNA follows: TGTGCCAGCACCCTTAGGGGAGGGGTAGAGACCCAGTACTTC.

V gene TRBV29-1 combines with J gene TRBJ2-3; 13 bases line up with TRBD2. V was clipped by 0 bases and J by 3 bases; unmatched bases: 6. Germline CDR1 is SQVTM and CDR2 is ANQGSEA. The CDR3 has 17 amino acids. CDR3: CSVEEGTSGMLTDTQYF. The CDR3 DNA is TGCAGCGTTGAAGAGGGGACTAGCGGGATGTTGACAGATACGCAGTATTTT.

The J gene is TRBJ2-1, the V gene TRBV7-8; 9 positions agree with TRBD2. The germline V gene has CDR1 SGHVS and CDR2 FQNEAQ. V shed 4 bases and J 0 bases; nucleotides not matched to a gene: 13. CDR3 size: 19 residues. The CDR3 region is CASSSPETSGQSSYNEQFF. As DNA, the CDR3 is TGTGCCAGCAGCTCCCCGGAGACTAGCGGACAAAGCTCCTACAATGAGCAGTTCTTC.

As DNA, the CDR3 is TGCGCCAGCAGCCAAGTTGAGGGCACGCGGGGCACCTTC. Translating gives CASSQVEGTRGTF. J is TRBJ1-2 and V is TRBV4-1; no clear D. This CDR3 has 13 amino acids. In germline, CDR1 is MGHRA, CDR2 YSYEKL. The V end lost 1 base, the J end lost 13 bases, and 16 bases lay between the germline ends.

This chain links TRBV14 with TRBJ2-1; D ambiguous. V lost 5 bases and J 8 bases, leaving 16 bases between the germline ends. The CDR3 totals 14 residues. Germline CDR1 is SGHDN and CDR2 is FVKESK. This CDR3 reads CASSIPGYRHEQFF. Written as DNA, the CDR3 is TGTGCCAGCAGCATTCCAGGTTATAGGCATGAGCAGTTCTTC.

The V call is TRBV21-1, the J call TRBJ1-5. TRBV21-1 corresponds to a pseudogene. The length of the CDR3 is 14 residues. The CDR3 sequence is CASRGPGINQPQHF. The DNA of the CDR3 is TGTGCCAGCAGGGGACCAGGGATCAATCAGCCCCAGCATTTT.

This clone was detected only a few times. The chain carries TRBV5-1 and TRBJ1-1; 7 bases map to TRBD1. This CDR3 has 15 amino acids. Germline V gene sequence: CDR1 SGHRS, CDR2 YFSETQ. Trimming at V came to 0 bases and at J to 4 bases, leaving 6 bases not matched to a gene. The CDR3 sequence: CASSLAYTGVTEAFF. The CDR3 region has the DNA TGCGCCAGCAGCTTGGCCTACACAGGGGTCACTGAAGCTTTCTTT.

This clone is categorized as medium-sized. The rearrangement uses TRBV5-1 and TRBJ2-1; 9 bases are shared with TRBD2. Germline assignment: CDR1 SGHRS and CDR2 YFSETQ. Trimming cost V 4 bases and J 1 base; bases outside gene matches: 12. The CDR3 has 18 residues. The CDR3 sequence: CASSLRWGLATSYNEQFF. Written as DNA, the CDR3 is TGCGCCAGCAGCCTCCGGTGGGGACTAGCTACATCCTACAATGAGCAGTTCTTC.

The rearrangement joins TRBV5-1 to TRBJ2-7; D gene ambiguous. This CDR3 spans 14 amino acids. V was trimmed by 2 bases and J by 4 bases, leaving 13 bases between them. CDR1 SGHRS and CDR2 YFSETQ come from the germline V gene. The CDR3 here is CASSFNPGLYEQYF. In DNA, the CDR3 is TGCGCCAGCAGCTTTAATCCTGGCCTTTACGAGCAGTACTTC. The full variable domain, completed using reference TRBV5-1 and TRBJ2-7, is KAGVTQTPRYLIKTRGQQVTLSCSPISGHRSVSWYQQTPGQGLQFLFEYFSETQRNKGNFPGRFSGRQFSNSRSEMNVSTLELGDSALYLCASSFNPGLYEQYFGPGTRLTVT.

This chain uses TRBV13 with TRBJ1-3; no reliable D call. This CDR3 region has 15 residues. Germline assignment: CDR1 PRHDT and CDR2 FYEKMQ (reference sequence). V was clipped by 0 bases and J by 0 bases, with 6 bases between them. The CDR3 reads CASSLGGVSGNTIYF. The CDR3 bases are TGTGCCAGCAGCTTAGGTGGGGTCTCTGGAAACACCATATATTTT.

There are a few counts of this clone. The chain combines TRBV29-1 with TRBJ2-1, with D possibly being TRBD1 (6 bases). The V end was cut by 7 bases, the J end by 5 bases, with 15 bases between. Germline CDR1 reads SQVTM; CDR2 reads ANQGSEA. The CDR3 totals 13 residues. In DNA, the CDR3 is TGCAGCGATCGTTCGACAGGCGACAATGAGCAGTTCTTC. Protein: CSDRSTGDNEQFF.

V and J are TRBV5-6 and TRBJ2-7; D not certain. With 5 bases removed from V and 2 bases from J, the gap between germline ends came to 14 bases. This CDR3 comprises 14 residues. Germline-derived CDR1 and CDR2 are SGHDT and YYEEEE. For the CDR3, the DNA is TGTGCCAGCAGTCAGTCGGCAGGCGCCTACGAGCAGTACTTC. Protein: CASSQSAGAYEQYF. The entire variable domain, with the rest obtained from reference TRBV5-6 and TRBJ2-7, is as follows: DAGVTQSPTHLIKTRGQQVTLRCSPKSGHDTVSWYQQALGQGPQFIFQYYEEEERQRGNFPDRFSGHQFPNYSSELNVNALLLGDSALYLCASSQSAGAYEQYFGPGTRLTVT.

The chain is built from TRBV4-1 and TRBJ2-1; no reliable D call. CDR1 MGHRA and CDR2 YSYEKL come from the germline V gene. V was cut by 1 base and J by 0 bases, with 7 bases left in between. The CDR3 covers 15 residues. The CDR3: CASSQADASYNEQFF. In DNA, the CDR3 is TGCGCCAGCAGCCAAGCGGACGCCTCCTACAATGAGCAGTTCTTC.

V usage is TRBV11-3 and J usage is TRBJ2-5, with TRBD2 matching 10 bases. Germline trimming cut 1 base from V and 5 bases from J; bases unmatched to any gene: 7. Looked up from germline, CDR1 is SGHNT and CDR2 is YENEEA. The CDR3 has 16 residues. In DNA, the CDR3 is TGTGCCAGCAGCTTAGGAGCGGGAGGGCCTTGGGAGACCCAGTACTTC. This translates into CASSLGAGGPWETQYF. The variable domain in full, completed from reference TRBV11-3 and TRBJ2-5, reads EAGVVQSPRYKIIEKKQPVAFWCNPISGHNTLYWYLQNLGQGPELLIRYENEEAVDDSQLPKDRFSAERLKGVDSTLKIQPAELGDSAVYLCASSLGAGGPWETQYFGPGTRLLVL.

V and J are TRBV5-4 and TRBJ2-7, with 11 bases aligning to TRBD2. The length of the CDR3 is 17 residues. V shed 0 bases, J shed 4 bases, and the junction held 9 bases outside the gene matches. CDR1 SGHNT and CDR2 YYREEE come from the germline V gene (reference sequence). DNA for the CDR3: TGTGCCAGCAGCTTGGTTAGCGGGGGGGCCGGTATTTACGAGCAGTACTTC. Its translation is CASSLVSGGAGIYEQYF.

The rearrangement uses TRBV7-6 and TRBJ2-7; the D gene is possibly TRBD2 (5 bases). The CDR3 loop spans 13 amino acids. Per germline, CDR1 SGHVS and CDR2 FNYEAQ. V lost 3 bases and J 3 bases, leaving 9 bases between the germline ends. CDR3 in DNA: TGTGCCAGCAGCTTCGGGGTTAACTACGAGCAGTACTTC. It yields the protein CASSFGVNYEQYF.

The chain recombines TRBV6-1 with TRBJ1-6, with TRBD1 identical over 7 bases. With V trimmed by 2 bases and J by 8 bases, 6 bases remained unmatched. Germline V gives CDR1 MNHNS, CDR2 SASEGT. This CDR3 has 15 residues. The CDR3 DNA reads as TGTGCCAGCAGTGAAATCGGCAGGGGGTATTCACCCCTCCACTTT. Its protein is CASSEIGRGYSPLHF.

Only one count was recorded for this clone. V is TRBV11-3 and J is TRBJ2-3, with no clear D. V lost 3 bases and J lost 5, with 6 bases in between. The CDR3 is made up of 12 amino acids. Germline assignment: CDR1 SGHNT and CDR2 YENEEA. The CDR3 DNA is TGTGCCAGCAGCTTGATGGGAGATACGCAGTATTTT. This codes for CASSLMGDTQYF. Combining the CDR3 with reference TRBV11-3 and TRBJ2-3 gives the whole variable domain EAGVVQSPRYKIIEKKQPVAFWCNPISGHNTLYWYLQNLGQGPELLIRYENEEAVDDSQLPKDRFSAERLKGVDSTLKIQPAELGDSAVYLCASSLMGDTQYFGPGTRLTVL.

V is TRBV4-1 and J is TRBJ1-5; D gene ambiguous. Germline V gene data show CDR1 as MGHRA and CDR2 as YSYEKL. Between the trimmed V and J ends, which lost 2 bases and 7 bases, there was a span of 15 bases. The CDR3 sequence is 15 residues long. CDR3 DNA sequence: TGCGCCAGCAGCCAACGAAAGGGAGAGGGACAGCCCCAGCATTTT. Residues: CASSQRKGEGQPQHF.

This chain links TRBV10-3 with TRBJ2-1; D call uncertain. CDR1 and CDR2 (germline): ENHRY, SYGVKD. Trimming shortened V by 2 bases and J by 0 bases, and 8 bases separated the two germline ends. The CDR3 extends over 15 amino acids. The CDR3 nucleotides read TGTGCCATCAGTGAGGAACAAAGCTCCTACAATGAGCAGTTCTTC. Protein: CAISEEQSSYNEQFF.

The rearrangement uses TRBV13 and TRBJ2-3; 14 positions agree with TRBD2. Germline trimming cut 4 bases from V and 0 bases from J; bases unmatched to any gene: 3. The CDR3 is 17 amino acids. Germline CDR1 and CDR2: PRHDT and FYEKMQ (reference sequence). The CDR3 loop reads CASSSGLAGVSTDTQYF. The CDR3 nucleotides are TGTGCCAGCAGCTCGGGACTAGCGGGGGTTAGCACAGATACGCAGTATTTT.

V gene TRBV6-6 combines with J gene TRBJ2-7; D gene ambiguous. CDR1 and CDR2 (germline): MNHNY, SVGAGI (reference sequence). V lost 4 bases and J 4 bases, leaving 11 bases between the germline ends. The CDR3 extends over 13 amino acids. CDR3: CASSSGRVYEQYF. CDR3 coding DNA: TGTGCCAGCAGTTCGGGCCGCGTTTACGAGCAGTACTTC.

The V and J genes are TRBV7-9 and TRBJ1-4; D perhaps matches TRBD1 (6 bases). CDR3 length: 13 amino acids. Germline-derived CDR1 and CDR2 are SEHNR and FQNEAQ (reference sequence). Trimming removed 5 bases from V and 8 bases from J, with 12 bases in between. The CDR3 DNA reads TGTGCCAGCAGCGTCAACAGGGTCGAAAAACTGTTTTTT. This gives the protein CASSVNRVEKLFF.

This clone was observed a handful of times. In the same sample, other DNA sequences code for this CDR3. This chain joins TRBV6-5 and TRBJ1-2; no reliable D call. The germline gives CDR1 MNHEY, CDR2 SVGAGI. With 2 bases removed from V and 3 bases from J, the gap between germline ends came to 13 bases. This CDR3 has 15 residues. This chain's CDR3 is CASSYAAGEDYGYTF. The CDR3 DNA is TGTGCCAGCAGTTACGCGGCAGGAGAGGACTATGGCTACACCTTC.

This clone showed up just a few times. The rearrangement links TRBV7-6 to TRBJ2-7; D uncertain. CDR1 is SGHVS and CDR2 is FNYEAQ in the germline V gene. Trimming stripped 5 bases from V and 5 bases from J, with 13 bases between. The CDR3 runs 13 residues. In DNA form, the CDR3 reads TGTGCCAGCAGCCACTGGGCCGGAGACGAGCAGTACTTC. It is translated as CASSHWAGDEQYF. Based on the CDR3 plus reference TRBV7-6 and TRBJ2-7, the full variable domain is GAGVSQSPRYKVTKRGQDVALRCDPISGHVSLYWYRQALGQGPEFLTYFNYEAQQDKSGLPNDRFSAERPEGSISTLTIQRTEQRDSAMYRCASSHWAGDEQYFGPGTRLTVT.

This chain uses TRBV27 with TRBJ2-7; perhaps TRBD1 as D (6 bases). The V and J ends lost 4 bases and 2 bases respectively, with 12 bases between them. CDR1 MNHEY and CDR2 SMNVEV come from the germline V gene (reference sequence). The CDR3 totals 14 residues. Written as DNA, the CDR3 is TGTGCCAGCAGTTGGGGACAAGGTCCCTACGAGCAGTACTTC. This gives the protein CASSWGQGPYEQYF.

The V call is TRBV5-1, the J call TRBJ2-7; TRBD1 matches 7 bases. The CDR3 sequence is 14 residues long. The germline gives CDR1 SGHRS, CDR2 YFSETQ. V lost 0 bases to trimming and J lost 3 bases; unmatched junction nucleotides: 3. DNA for the CDR3: TGCGCCAGCAGCTTGGGGACAGGTAACTACGAGCAGTACTTC. It encodes CASSLGTGNYEQYF.

This clone occurred a few times. The chain has TRBV11-2 and TRBJ2-5; weak D call: TRBD2 (6 bases). Germline V gives CDR1 SGHAT, CDR2 FQNNGV. With 4 bases removed from V and 5 bases from J, the gap between germline ends came to 11 bases. The CDR3 length is 13 residues. The CDR3 here is CASSSGGLETQYF. For the CDR3, the DNA is TGTGCCAGCAGCTCAGGAGGGCTGGAGACCCAGTACTTC.

This chain links TRBV19 with TRBJ2-2, with D perhaps matching TRBD2 (5 bases). V lost 1 base, J lost 4 bases, and 10 bases lay in between. The germline V gene has CDR1 LNHDA and CDR2 SQIVND (reference sequence). CDR3 length equals 15 residues. The CDR3 is CASSIVATGTGELFF. The DNA for the CDR3 is TGTGCCAGTAGTATAGTAGCGACTGGCACCGGGGAGCTGTTTTTT.